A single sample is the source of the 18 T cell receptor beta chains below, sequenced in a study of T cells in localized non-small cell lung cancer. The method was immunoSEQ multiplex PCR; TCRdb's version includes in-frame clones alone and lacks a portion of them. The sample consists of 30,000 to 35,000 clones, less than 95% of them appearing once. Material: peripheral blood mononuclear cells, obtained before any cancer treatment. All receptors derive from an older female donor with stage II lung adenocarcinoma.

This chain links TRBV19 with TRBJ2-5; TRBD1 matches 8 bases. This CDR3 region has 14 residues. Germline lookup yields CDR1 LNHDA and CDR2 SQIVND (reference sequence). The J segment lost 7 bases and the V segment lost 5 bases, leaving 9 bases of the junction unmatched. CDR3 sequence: CASSPGQGPMTQYF. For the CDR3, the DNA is TGTGCCAGTAGTCCCGGACAGGGCCCTATGACCCAGTACTTC.

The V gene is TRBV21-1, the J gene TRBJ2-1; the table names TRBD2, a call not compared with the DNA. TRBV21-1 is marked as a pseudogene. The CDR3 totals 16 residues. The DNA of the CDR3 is TGTGCCAGCAGCAAAGTAGCGGGGGTAAAGTCCAATGAGCAGTTCTTC. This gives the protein CASSKVAGVKSNEQFF.

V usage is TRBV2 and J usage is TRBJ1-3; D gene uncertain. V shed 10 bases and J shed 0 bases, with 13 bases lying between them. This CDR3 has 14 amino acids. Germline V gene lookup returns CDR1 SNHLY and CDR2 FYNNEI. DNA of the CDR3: TGTGCCACCCAACAGTCGAGCTCTGGAAACACCATATATTTT. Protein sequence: CATQQSSSGNTIYF. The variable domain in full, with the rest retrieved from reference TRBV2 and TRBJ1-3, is EPEVTQTPSHQVTQMGQEVILRCVPISNHLYFYWYRQILGQKVEFLVSFYNNEISEKSEIFDDQFSVERPDGSNFTLKIRSTKLEDSAMYFCATQQSSSGNTIYFGEGSWLTVV.

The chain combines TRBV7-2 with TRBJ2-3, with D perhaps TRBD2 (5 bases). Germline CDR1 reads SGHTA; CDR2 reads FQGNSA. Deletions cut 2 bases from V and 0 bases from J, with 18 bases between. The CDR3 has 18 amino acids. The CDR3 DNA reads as TGTGCCAGCAGCTTATTTATGAGGGCTAGCCTGAGCACAGATACGCAGTATTTT. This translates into CASSLFMRASLSTDTQYF.

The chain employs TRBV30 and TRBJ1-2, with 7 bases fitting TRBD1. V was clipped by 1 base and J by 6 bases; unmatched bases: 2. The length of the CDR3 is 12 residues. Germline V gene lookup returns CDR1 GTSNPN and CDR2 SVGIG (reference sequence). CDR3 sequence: CAWSAGGDGYTF. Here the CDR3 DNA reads TGTGCCTGGAGTGCAGGGGGGGATGGCTACACCTTC.

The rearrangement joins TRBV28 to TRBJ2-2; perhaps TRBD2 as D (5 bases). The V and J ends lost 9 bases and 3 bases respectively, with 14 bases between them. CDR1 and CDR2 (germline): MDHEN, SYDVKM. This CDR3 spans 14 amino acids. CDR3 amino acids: CARAPTGDTGELFF. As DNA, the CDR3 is TGTGCCAGAGCACCAACCGGGGACACCGGGGAGCTGTTTTTT.

The CDR3 protein is CASSITPGLGTEAFF. The CDR3 DNA sequence: TGTGCCAGCAGCATCACCCCGGGGCTAGGGACTGAAGCTTTCTTT. The chain combines TRBV7-2 with TRBJ1-1, with a weak D call TRBD1 (5 bases). The V gene's germline CDR1 is SGHTA and CDR2 FQGNSA. With 5 bases removed from V and 5 bases from J, the gap between germline ends came to 18 bases. The CDR3 covers 15 residues.

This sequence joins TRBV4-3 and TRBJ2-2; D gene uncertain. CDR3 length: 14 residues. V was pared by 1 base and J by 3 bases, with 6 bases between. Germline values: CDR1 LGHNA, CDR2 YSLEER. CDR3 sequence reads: CASSQVLHTGELFF. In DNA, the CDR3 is TGCGCCAGCAGCCAAGTACTTCACACCGGGGAGCTGTTTTTT.

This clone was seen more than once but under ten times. The CDR3 loop reads CASSPGTRREQYF. The CDR3 DNA reads TGTGCCAGCAGCCCCGGGACCAGACGCGAGCAGTACTTC. V and J are TRBV7-2 and TRBJ2-7, with D possibly called TRBD1 or TRBD2 (5 bases each). The V and J ends lost 5 bases and 6 bases respectively, with 14 bases between them. The CDR3 has 13 amino acids. CDR1 is SGHTA and CDR2 is FQGNSA in the germline V gene.

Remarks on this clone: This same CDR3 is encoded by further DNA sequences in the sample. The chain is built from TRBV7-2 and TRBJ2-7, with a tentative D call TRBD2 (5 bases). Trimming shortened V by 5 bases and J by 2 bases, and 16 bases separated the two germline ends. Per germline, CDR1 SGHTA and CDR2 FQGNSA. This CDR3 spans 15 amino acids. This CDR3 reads CASSRATGSTYEQYF. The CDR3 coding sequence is TGTGCCAGCAGCAGAGCGACGGGGAGCACCTACGAGCAGTACTTC.

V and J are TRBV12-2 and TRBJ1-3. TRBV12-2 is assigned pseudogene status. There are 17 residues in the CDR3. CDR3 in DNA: TGTGCAAGTCGCTTAAAACGACGGACGGCCTCTGGAAACACCATATATTTT. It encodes CASRLKRRTASGNTIYF.

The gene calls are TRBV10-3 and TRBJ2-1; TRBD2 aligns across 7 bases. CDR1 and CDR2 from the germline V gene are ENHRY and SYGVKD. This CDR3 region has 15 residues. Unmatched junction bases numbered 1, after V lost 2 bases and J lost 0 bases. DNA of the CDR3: TGTGCCATCAGTGAGGGCGGGAGCTCCTACAATGAGCAGTTCTTC. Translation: CAISEGGSSYNEQFF.

Written as DNA, the CDR3 is TGTGCCAGCAGCTTGGGACCGGGACTAGAAGGCCACGAGCAGTACTTC. Its translation: CASSLGPGLEGHEQYF. The chain joins TRBV5-4 to TRBJ2-7, with TRBD2 matching 8 bases. After removal of 0 bases from V and 5 bases from J, the junction contained 10 bases not matched to a gene. This CDR3 contains 16 residues. CDR1 is SGHNT, CDR2 YYREEE, per germline (reference sequence).

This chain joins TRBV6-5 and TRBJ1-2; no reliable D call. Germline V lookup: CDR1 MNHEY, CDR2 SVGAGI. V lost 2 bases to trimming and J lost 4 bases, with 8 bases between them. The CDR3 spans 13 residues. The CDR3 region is CASSYDGVYGYTF. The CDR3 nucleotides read TGTGCCAGCAGTTACGACGGAGTCTATGGCTACACCTTC.

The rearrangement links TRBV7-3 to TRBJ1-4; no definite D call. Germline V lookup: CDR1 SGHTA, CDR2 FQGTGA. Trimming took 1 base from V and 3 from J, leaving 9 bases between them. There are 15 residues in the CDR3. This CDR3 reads CASSLSGSPNEKLFF. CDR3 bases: TGTGCCAGCAGCTTAAGCGGCAGCCCTAATGAAAAACTGTTTTTT.

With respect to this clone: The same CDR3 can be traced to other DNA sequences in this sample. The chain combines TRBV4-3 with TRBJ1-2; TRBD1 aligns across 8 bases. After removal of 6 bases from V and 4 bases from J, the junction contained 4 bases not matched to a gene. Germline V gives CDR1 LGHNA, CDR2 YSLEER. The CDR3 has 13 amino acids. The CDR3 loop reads CASSPDRGYGYTF. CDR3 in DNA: TGCGCCAGCAGTCCCGACAGGGGCTATGGCTACACCTTC.

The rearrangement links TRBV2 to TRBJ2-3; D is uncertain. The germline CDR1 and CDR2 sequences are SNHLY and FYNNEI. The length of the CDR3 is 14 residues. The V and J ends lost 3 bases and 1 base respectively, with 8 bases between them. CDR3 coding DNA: TGTGCCAGCAGTGACGGTCATCGCACAGATACGCAGTATTTT. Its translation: CASSDGHRTDTQYF.

The CDR3 sequence: CASSSGGVSSYNEQFF. In DNA, the CDR3 is TGTGCCAGCAGTTCCGGGGGAGTTAGCTCCTACAATGAGCAGTTCTTC. This sequence joins TRBV28 and TRBJ2-1; TRBD2 is a possible D gene (6 bases). V lost 4 bases, J lost 0 bases, and 13 bases lay in between. This CDR3 is built from 16 residues. CDR1 is MDHEN, CDR2 SYDVKM, per germline.